These T cell receptor beta chains were read from a single sample in a study of blood T cell repertoires in COVID-19. Assay: immunoSEQ multiplex PCR; the TCRdb copy retains only in-frame clones and omits some. The table has some 250,000 clones, 86% seen once. Material: peripheral blood. The receptors derive from a young man with active or convalescent COVID-19. CDR3s include the opening cysteine and the closing phenylalanine or tryptophan. D genes are given only for firm matches. A row's size may be missing; if present it is once, few, many or a size class.

TRBD1	.	TRBV19	TRBJ1-2	TGTGCCAGTAGTACGGGACAGAGCTACACCTTC	CASSTGQSYTF
.	.	TRBV30	TRBJ1-2	TGTGCCTGGAATCGGGACACTATCTATGGCTACACCTTC	CAWNRDTIYGYTF
.	.	TRBV7-2	TRBJ1-4	TGTGCCAGCAGCGCCACCGGGACACAGAATGAAAAACTGTTTTTT	CASSATGTQNEKLFF
TRBD2	few	TRBV19	TRBJ2-5	TGTGCCAGTAGTATTAGCGGGGGGGCCTCTTTTGTCCTAGAGACCCAGTACTTC	CASSISGGASFVLETQYF
.	.	TRBV7-2	TRBJ2-2	TGTGCCAGCACCCTAGGGACTTTATCGAGCACCGGGGAGCTGTTTTTT	CASTLGTLSSTGELFF
.	.	TRBV7-2	TRBJ1-5	TGTGCCAGCAGCTTGGCATTGAGCAATCAGCCCCAGCATTTT	CASSLALSNQPQHF
.	.	TRBV2	TRBJ1-5	TGTGCCAGCAGTGAAGGGTCAGGGAAAAATCAGCCCCAGCATTTT	CASSEGSGKNQPQHF
TRBD2	.	TRBV14	TRBJ2-1	TGTGCCAGCAGCCAAGGGGCAGCGGGGGCGCGGGTTAGTCATGAGCAGTTCTTC	CASSQGAAGARVSHEQFF
.	.	TRBV7-2	TRBJ2-7	TGTGCCAGCAGCTTACGGCAGGACACCTACGAGCAGTACTTC	CASSLRQDTYEQYF
.	.	TRBV5-5	TRBJ1-2	TGTGCCAGCAGCTTGGCTTCCCGGACAGCCTTTGACACCTTC	CASSLASRTAFDTF
.	.	TRBV10-2	TRBJ1-5	TGCGCCAGCAGTGGGACAGATAGCAATCAGCCCCAGCATTTT	CASSGTDSNQPQHF
TRBD2	many	TRBV5-1	TRBJ2-1	TGCGCCAGCAGCCCACTAGCGGGGGTAGGCAATGAGCAGTTCTTC	CASSPLAGVGNEQFF
TRBD2	once	TRBV19	TRBJ2-2	TGTGCCAGTAGTACCCTAGCGGGGGAGAACGGGGAGCTGTTTTTT	CASSTLAGENGELFF
.	.	TRBV11-2	TRBJ2-1	TGTGCCAGCAGCTTAGCATTGCGCGGGCACAATGAGCAGTTCTTC	CASSLALRGHNEQFF
TRBD1	.	TRBV7-9	TRBJ2-7	TGTGCCAGCAGCTTGGGGACAGCTACCACGTACGAGCAGTACTTC	CASSLGTATTYEQYF
.	once	TRBV19	TRBJ2-1	TGTGCCAGTAGTATAGAGGGGACAACGCTGAGTGAGCAGTTCTTC	CASSIEGTTLSEQFF
TRBD1	.	TRBV4-3	TRBJ2-1	TGCGCCAGCAGCCCGCGGACAGGGGGAAATGAGCAGTTCTTC	CASSPRTGGNEQFF
TRBD1	.	TRBV7-9	TRBJ1-2	TGTGCCAGCAGCGACAGGGGCTTTGAGGATGGCTACACCTTC	CASSDRGFEDGYTF
TRBD1	.	TRBV14	TRBJ1-6	TGTGCCAGCAGCCAAGAGACAGGGGGCTATGATTCACCCCTCCACTTT	CASSQETGGYDSPLHF
TRBD1	.	TRBV6-5	TRBJ1-2	TGTGCCAGCATCGACCGGACAGGGCAGGCAGGCTACACCTTC	CASIDRTGQAGYTF
.	.	TRBV11-2	TRBJ2-3	TGTGCCAGCAGCATCCTGTACACAGATACGCAGTATTTT	CASSILYTDTQYF
TRBD1	.	TRBV5-1	TRBJ1-2	TGCGCCAGCAGCTCGGGACAGGGGGCGCTTGGGGAATATGGCTACACCTTC	CASSSGQGALGEYGYTF
TRBD1	.	TRBV30	TRBJ1-3	TGTGCCTGGAGTCCGACGACAGGGGCAGGAAACACCATATATTTT	CAWSPTTGAGNTIYF
.	.	TRBV15	TRBJ2-4	TGTGCCACCAGCAGAGGAGGATCATTAACAAACATTCAGTACTTC	CATSRGGSLTNIQYF
TRBD2	.	TRBV4-3	TRBJ2-2	TGCGCCAGCAGCCAAAAGCGGGGGGGCCGTTACACCGGGGAGCTGTTTTTT	CASSQKRGGRYTGELFF
.	.	TRBV9	TRBJ1-4	TGTGCCAGCAGCGACGGCCTGGGCAGGGTGAATGAAAAACTGTTTTTT	CASSDGLGRVNEKLFF
.	.	TRBV10-1	TRBJ2-1	TGCGCCAGCAGTGAGGCGGGGTACAATGAGCAGTTCTTC	CASSEAGYNEQFF
.	.	TRBV7-9	TRBJ1-1	TGTGCCAGAGAGTTGGGGCGGGGGCCAAAAGCTTTCTTT	CARELGRGPKAFF
TRBD1	.	TRBV30	TRBJ1-4	TGTGCCTGGAGTGCCGGGACAGGGGATGAAAAACTGTTTTTT	CAWSAGTGDEKLFF
TRBD1	.	TRBV19	TRBJ2-7	TGTGCCAGTAGTGGTACAGGGGGTCAAGAGCAGTACTTC	CASSGTGGQEQYF
.	once	TRBV6-5	TRBJ1-6	TGTGCCAGCAACCCACTTCGGCGGGCCGATTCACCCCTCCACTTT	CASNPLRRADSPLHF
TRBD1	.	TRBV2	TRBJ1-5	TGTGCCAGCAGTGGATCAGGGGGGAATCAGCCCCAGCATTTT	CASSGSGGNQPQHF
TRBD1	.	TRBV27	TRBJ1-5	TGTGCCAGCAGTTCTACAACCCTCGGACAGGGGGTTCAGCCCCAGCATTTT	CASSSTTLGQGVQPQHF